The rows below give T cell receptor beta chains drawn from one sample of a study of PD-L1 blockade in urothelial cancer. Clones were read by immunoSEQ multiplex PCR, and TCRdb kept only the in-frame ones, dropping some. The sample lists about 51,000 clones, around nine tenths occurring once. The starting material was PBMCs, obtained around atezolizumab (anti-PD-L1) treatment. The receptors here all came from a man in his sixties with urothelial cancer. Each CDR3 is given with its conserved first and last residue.

j_gene	v_gene	CDR3aa
TRBJ1-5	TRBV6-5	CASSLGQRNQPQHF
TRBJ2-3	TRBV30	CAWDSGGAADTQYF
TRBJ2-7	TRBV7-9	CASSPGTVLTNYEQYF
TRBJ2-2	TRBV19	CASSPWQNTGELFF
TRBJ2-7	TRBV18	CASSPQTSSYEQYF
TRBJ1-1	TRBV5-6	CASSGGQQIPNTEAFF
TRBJ1-5	TRBV5-1	CASSLGTGDGNQPQHF
TRBJ2-6	TRBV7-9	CASSLLQGASSGANVLTF
TRBJ2-7	TRBV28	CASSKLAGPYEQYF
TRBJ2-5	TRBV15	CATSRDLSGGIIQETQYF
TRBJ2-1	TRBV4-1	CASSQDLGSSYNEQFF